This note documents a single T cell receptor beta chain sequence. Seattle-derived patients entered the study during active infection and were followed longitudinally. This CDR3 spans 14 amino acids. V shed 8 bases and J 5 bases; nucleotides not matched to a gene: 9. The germline gives CDR1 MNHEY, CDR2 SMNVEV (reference sequence). These data are taken from a study of blood T cell repertoires in COVID-19. Across the whole study: Sources were T cells, B-cell-depleted T cells, or PBMCs; the material itself was cDNA or gDNA.

In the original analysis: Estimation of nucleated cell counts was performed using reference gene primer amplification. Only in-frame clones appear in the TCRdb table, and some are missing; sequencing was by immunoSEQ multiplex PCR. Clone size and the V and J calls come from that table; the DNA yielded D and trimming. The sample has some 500,000 clones, 85% to 90% seen once. J is TRBJ2-5 and V is TRBV27; TRBD1 agrees at 9 bases. This TCR was sampled from a woman between 50 and 59 years old with COVID-19, enrolled during active disease. Sequenced input: peripheral blood. The CDR3: CASSDRGPLETQYF. The CDR3 region has the DNA TGTGCCAGCTCGGACAGGGGACCGTTGGAGACCCAGTACTTC.